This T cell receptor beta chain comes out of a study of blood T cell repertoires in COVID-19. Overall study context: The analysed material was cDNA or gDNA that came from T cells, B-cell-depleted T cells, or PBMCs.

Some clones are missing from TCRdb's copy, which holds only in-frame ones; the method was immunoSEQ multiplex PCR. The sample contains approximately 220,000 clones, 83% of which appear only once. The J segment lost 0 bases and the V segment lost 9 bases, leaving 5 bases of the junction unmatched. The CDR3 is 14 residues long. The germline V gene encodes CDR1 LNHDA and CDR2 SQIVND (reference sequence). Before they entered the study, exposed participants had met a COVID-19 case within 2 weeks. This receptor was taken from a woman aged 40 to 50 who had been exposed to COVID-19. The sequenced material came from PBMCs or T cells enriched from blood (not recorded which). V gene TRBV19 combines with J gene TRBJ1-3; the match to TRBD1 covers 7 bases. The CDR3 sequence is CASDRDNSGNTIYF. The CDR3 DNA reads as TGTGCCAGCGACAGGGACAACTCTGGAAACACCATATATTTT. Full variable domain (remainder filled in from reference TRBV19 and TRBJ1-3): DGGITQSPKYLFRKEGQNVTLSCEQNLNHDAMYWYRQDPGQGLRLIYYSQIVNDFQKGDIAEGYSVSREKKESFPLTVTSAQKNPTAFYLCASDRDNSGNTIYFGEGSWLTVV.